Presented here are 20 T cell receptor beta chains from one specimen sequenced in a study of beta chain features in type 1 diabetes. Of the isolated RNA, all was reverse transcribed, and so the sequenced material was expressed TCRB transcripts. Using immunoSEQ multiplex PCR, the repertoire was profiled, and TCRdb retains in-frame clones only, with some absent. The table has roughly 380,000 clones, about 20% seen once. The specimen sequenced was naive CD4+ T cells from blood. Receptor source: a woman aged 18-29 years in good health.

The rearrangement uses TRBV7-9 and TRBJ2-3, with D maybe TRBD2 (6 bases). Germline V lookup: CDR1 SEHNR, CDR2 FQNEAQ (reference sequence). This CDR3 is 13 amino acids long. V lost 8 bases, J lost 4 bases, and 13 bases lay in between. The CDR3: CASRPSGADTQYF. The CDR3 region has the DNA TGTGCCAGCCGACCTTCGGGGGCAGATACGCAGTATTTT.

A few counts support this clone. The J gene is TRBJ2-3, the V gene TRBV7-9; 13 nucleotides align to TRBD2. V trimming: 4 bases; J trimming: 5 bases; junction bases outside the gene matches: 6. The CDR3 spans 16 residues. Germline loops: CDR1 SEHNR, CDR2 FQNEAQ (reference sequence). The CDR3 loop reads CASSSRTSGGLDTQYF. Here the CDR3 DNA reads TGTGCCAGCAGCTCTCGGACTAGCGGGGGCCTAGATACGCAGTATTTT. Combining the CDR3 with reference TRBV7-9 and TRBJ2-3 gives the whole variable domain DTGVSQNPRHKITKRGQNVTFRCDPISEHNRLYWYRQTLGQGPEFLTYFQNEAQLEKSRLLSDRFSAERPKGSFSTLEIQRTEQGDSAMYLCASSSRTSGGLDTQYFGPGTRLTVL.

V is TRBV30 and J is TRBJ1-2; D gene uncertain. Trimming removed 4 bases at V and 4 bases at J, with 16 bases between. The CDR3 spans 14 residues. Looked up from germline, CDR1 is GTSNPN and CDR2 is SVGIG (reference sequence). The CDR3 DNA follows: TGTGCCTGGACCCGACGAGGGAGCGGCTATGGCTACACCTTC. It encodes CAWTRRGSGYGYTF.

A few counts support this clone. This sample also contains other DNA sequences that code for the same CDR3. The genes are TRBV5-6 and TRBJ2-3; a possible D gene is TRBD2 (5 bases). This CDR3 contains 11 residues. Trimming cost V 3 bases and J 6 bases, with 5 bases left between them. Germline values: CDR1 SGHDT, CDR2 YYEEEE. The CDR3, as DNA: TGTGCCAGCAGCTCGGGGGATACGCAGTATTTT. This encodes CASSSGDTQYF.

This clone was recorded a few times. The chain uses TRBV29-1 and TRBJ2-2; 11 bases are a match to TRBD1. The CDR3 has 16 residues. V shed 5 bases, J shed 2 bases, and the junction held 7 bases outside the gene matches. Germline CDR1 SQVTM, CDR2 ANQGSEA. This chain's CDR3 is CSVRPRTGGNTGELFF. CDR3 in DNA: TGCAGCGTTCGCCCCCGGACAGGGGGCAACACCGGGGAGCTGTTTTTT.

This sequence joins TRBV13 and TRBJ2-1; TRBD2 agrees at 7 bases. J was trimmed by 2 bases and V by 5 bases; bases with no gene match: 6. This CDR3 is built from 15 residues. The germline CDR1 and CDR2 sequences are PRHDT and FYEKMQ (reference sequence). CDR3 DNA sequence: TGTGCCAGCAGCAGAACCCGGGGGGCCTACAATGAGCAGTTCTTC. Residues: CASSRTRGAYNEQFF.

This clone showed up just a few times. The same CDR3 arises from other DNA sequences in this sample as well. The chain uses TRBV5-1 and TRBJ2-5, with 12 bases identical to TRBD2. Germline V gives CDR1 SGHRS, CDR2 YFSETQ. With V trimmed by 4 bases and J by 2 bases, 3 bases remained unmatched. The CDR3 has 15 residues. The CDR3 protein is CASSPGLAGQETQYF. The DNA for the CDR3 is TGCGCCAGCAGCCCAGGACTAGCGGGGCAAGAGACCCAGTACTTC.

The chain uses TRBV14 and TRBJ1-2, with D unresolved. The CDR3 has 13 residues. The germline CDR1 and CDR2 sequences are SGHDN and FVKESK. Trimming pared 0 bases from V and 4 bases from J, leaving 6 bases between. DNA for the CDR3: TGTGCCAGCAGCCAAGATCCATTCTATGGCTACACCTTC. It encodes CASSQDPFYGYTF.

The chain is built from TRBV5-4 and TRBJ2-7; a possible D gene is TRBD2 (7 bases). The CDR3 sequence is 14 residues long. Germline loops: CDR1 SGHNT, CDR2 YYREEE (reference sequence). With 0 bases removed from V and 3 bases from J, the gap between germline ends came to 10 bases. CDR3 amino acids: CASSLVGGLYEQYF. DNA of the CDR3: TGTGCCAGCAGCTTGGTGGGGGGGCTCTACGAGCAGTACTTC. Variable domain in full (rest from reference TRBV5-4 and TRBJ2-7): ETGVTQSPTHLIKTRGQQVTLRCSSQSGHNTVSWYQQALGQGPQFIFQYYREEENGRGNFPPRFSGLQFPNYSSELNVNALELDDSALYLCASSLVGGLYEQYFGPGTRLTVT.

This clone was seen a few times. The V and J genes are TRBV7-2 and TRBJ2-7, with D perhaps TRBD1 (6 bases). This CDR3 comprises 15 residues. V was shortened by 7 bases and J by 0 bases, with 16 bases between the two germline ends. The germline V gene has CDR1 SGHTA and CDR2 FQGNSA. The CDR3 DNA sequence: TGTGCCAGCATCCCGACAGGAGACGTCTCCTACGAGCAGTACTTC. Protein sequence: CASIPTGDVSYEQYF.

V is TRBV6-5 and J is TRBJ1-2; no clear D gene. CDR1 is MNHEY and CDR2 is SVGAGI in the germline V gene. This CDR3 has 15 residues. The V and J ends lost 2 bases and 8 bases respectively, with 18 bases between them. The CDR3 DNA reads TGTGCCAGCAGTTACCAGAGTGGAGGGATACGCGGCTACACCTTC. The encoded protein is CASSYQSGGIRGYTF.

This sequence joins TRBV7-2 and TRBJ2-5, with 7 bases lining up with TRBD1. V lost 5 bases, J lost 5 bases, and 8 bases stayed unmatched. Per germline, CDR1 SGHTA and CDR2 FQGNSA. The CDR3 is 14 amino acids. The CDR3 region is CASSLQTGEETQYF. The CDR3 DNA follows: TGTGCCAGCAGCCTCCAAACAGGGGAGGAGACCCAGTACTTC.

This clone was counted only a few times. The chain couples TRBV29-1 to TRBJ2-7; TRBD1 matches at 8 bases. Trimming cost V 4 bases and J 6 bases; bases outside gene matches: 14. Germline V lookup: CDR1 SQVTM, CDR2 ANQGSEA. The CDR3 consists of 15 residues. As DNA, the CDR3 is TGCAGCGTTGTTGGGGGGACAGGAATCGGCCTCGAGCAGTACTTC. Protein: CSVVGGTGIGLEQYF.

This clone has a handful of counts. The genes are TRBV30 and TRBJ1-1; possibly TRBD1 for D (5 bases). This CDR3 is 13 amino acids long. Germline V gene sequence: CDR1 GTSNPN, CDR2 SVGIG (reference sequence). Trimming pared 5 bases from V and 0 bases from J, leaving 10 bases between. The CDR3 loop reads CAWGRGLNTEAFF. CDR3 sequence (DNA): TGTGCCTGGGGGAGGGGTTTGAACACTGAAGCTTTCTTT.

The CDR3 sequence is CASGRGGQETQYF. CDR3 sequence (DNA): TGTGCCAGCGGACGGGGGGGCCAAGAGACCCAGTACTTC. The V call is TRBV7-6, the J call TRBJ2-5; 8 bases agree with TRBD2. Germline CDR1 is SGHVS and CDR2 is FNYEAQ. V shed 8 bases and J 1 base; nucleotides not matched to a gene: 3. The CDR3 contains 13 residues.

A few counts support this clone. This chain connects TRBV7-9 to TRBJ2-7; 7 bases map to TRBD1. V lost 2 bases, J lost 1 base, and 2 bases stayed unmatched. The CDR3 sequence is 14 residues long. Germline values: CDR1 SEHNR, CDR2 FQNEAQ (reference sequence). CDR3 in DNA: TGTGCCAGCAGCTTAACACAGGGGTCCTACGAGCAGTACTTC. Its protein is CASSLTQGSYEQYF. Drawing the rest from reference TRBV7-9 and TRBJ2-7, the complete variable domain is DTGVSQNPRHKITKRGQNVTFRCDPISEHNRLYWYRQTLGQGPEFLTYFQNEAQLEKSRLLSDRFSAERPKGSFSTLEIQRTEQGDSAMYLCASSLTQGSYEQYFGPGTRLTVT.

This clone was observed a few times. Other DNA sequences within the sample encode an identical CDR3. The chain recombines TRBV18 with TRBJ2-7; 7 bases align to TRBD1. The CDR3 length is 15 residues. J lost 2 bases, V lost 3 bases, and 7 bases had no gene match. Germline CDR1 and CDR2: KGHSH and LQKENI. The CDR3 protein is CASSPRTGSAYEQYF. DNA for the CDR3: TGTGCCAGCTCACCGAGGACAGGTTCGGCCTACGAGCAGTACTTC.

CDR3 DNA sequence: TGCGCCAGCAGCTTGCCCGGGACATCTACAGATACGCAGTATTTT. This gives the protein CASSLPGTSTDTQYF. V and J are TRBV5-1 and TRBJ2-3; maybe TRBD1 (6 bases). The germline CDR1 and CDR2 sequences are SGHRS and YFSETQ. The CDR3 loop spans 15 amino acids. V was trimmed by 1 base and J by 3 bases, leaving 12 bases between them.

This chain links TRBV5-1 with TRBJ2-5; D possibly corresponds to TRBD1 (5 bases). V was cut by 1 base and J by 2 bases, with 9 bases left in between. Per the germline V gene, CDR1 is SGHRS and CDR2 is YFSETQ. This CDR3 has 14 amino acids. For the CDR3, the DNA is TGCGCCAGCAGCTTGTCGACAGTGCAAGAGACCCAGTACTTC. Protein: CASSLSTVQETQYF. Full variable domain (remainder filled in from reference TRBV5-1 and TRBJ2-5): KAGVTQTPRYLIKTRGQQVTLSCSPISGHRSVSWYQQTPGQGLQFLFEYFSETQRNKGNFPGRFSGRQFSNSRSEMNVSTLELGDSALYLCASSLSTVQETQYFGPGTRLLVL.

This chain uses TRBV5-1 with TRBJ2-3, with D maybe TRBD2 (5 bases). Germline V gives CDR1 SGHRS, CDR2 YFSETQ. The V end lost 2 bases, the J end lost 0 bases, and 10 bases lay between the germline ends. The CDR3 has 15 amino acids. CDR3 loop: CASSLATGSTDTQYF. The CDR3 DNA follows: TGCGCCAGCAGCTTAGCAACGGGGAGCACAGATACGCAGTATTTT.